The clone carrying this T cell receptor beta chain was seen a handful of times. Authors' data handling: Quantification of nucleated cells was approximated via reference gene primer amplification. Produced via immunoSEQ multiplex PCR; TCRdb's table is partial and in-frame only. V, J and clone size reflect that table, while D and trimming were determined from the DNA. This table holds approximately 150,000 clones, around nine tenths found once. V dropped 1 base and J dropped 3 bases, with 13 bases sitting between them. The CDR3 consists of 16 residues. CDR1 is MDHEN, CDR2 SYDVKM, per germline. This sample is part of a study of blood T cell repertoires in COVID-19. Study-level background: Samples of COVID-19 (acute and convalescent) were obtained from the United States, Italy and Spain. PBMCs, B-cell-depleted T cells, or T cells were the source of the cDNA or gDNA that made up the material.

The chain combines TRBV28 with TRBJ1-3; D unclear. The sequence derives from a woman in her fifties or sixties with acute or convalescent COVID-19. What was sequenced was peripheral blood. The CDR3 spells CASSLYAGGGGNTIYF. CDR3 DNA sequence: TGTGCCAGCAGTTTATATGCAGGAGGCGGTGGAAACACCATATATTTT.